Listed here are 8 T cell receptor beta chains from one sample, sequenced in a study of blood T cell repertoires in COVID-19. Sequencing was performed with immunoSEQ multiplex PCR; in TCRdb, only in-frame clones are kept and a portion is missing. Among over 400,000 clones, about nine tenths were seen once, and the ten largest hold roughly 1.4%. Sequencing was carried out using peripheral blood. The receptors derive from a woman between 25 and 40 years old with active or convalescent COVID-19.

The chain carries TRBV28 and TRBJ2-7; 8 bases fit TRBD1. The length of the CDR3 is 15 residues. Per germline, CDR1 MDHEN and CDR2 SYDVKM. Unmatched junction bases numbered 9, after V lost 5 bases and J lost 3 bases. CDR3 bases: TGTGCCAGCAGTAAGGACAGGGAAGTTCTCTACGAGCAGTACTTC. Its protein product is CASSKDREVLYEQYF.

The sample holds one count of this clone. V gene TRBV6-5 combines with J gene TRBJ1-2; TRBD1 might be the D (6 bases). The V end was cut by 2 bases, the J end by 1 base, with 14 bases between. The length of the CDR3 is 16 residues. Germline assignment: CDR1 MNHEY and CDR2 SVGAGI. The CDR3: CASSYTGLLHNYGYTF. The CDR3 DNA reads as TGTGCCAGCAGTTACACAGGGCTCCTCCATAACTATGGCTACACCTTC.

This chain uses TRBV4-1 with TRBJ2-2; 7 bases fit TRBD2. The CDR3 spans 19 residues. V was clipped by 1 base and J by 2 bases; unmatched bases: 13. Germline CDR1 and CDR2: MGHRA and YSYEKL. CDR3 nucleotides: TGCGCCAGCAGCCAAGCCCAAGTCGGGGCGGGAGAAAACACCGGGGAGCTGTTTTTT. The encoded protein is CASSQAQVGAGENTGELFF.

The chain couples TRBV6-6 to TRBJ2-7; D perhaps matches TRBD2 (8 bases). V shed 7 bases and J shed 0 bases, with 16 bases lying between them. The CDR3 extends over 15 amino acids. Germline lookup yields CDR1 MNHNY and CDR2 SVGAGI (reference sequence). The CDR3 region is CASTRDSGSSYEQYF. As DNA, the CDR3 is TGTGCCAGCACCAGGGACAGCGGGAGCTCCTACGAGCAGTACTTC.

The V call is TRBV5-4, the J call TRBJ2-1; TRBD1 aligns across 11 bases. Trimming took 5 bases from V and 1 from J; bases not matched to a gene: 11. The germline V gene has CDR1 SGHNT and CDR2 YYREEE (reference sequence). The CDR3 totals 18 residues. The CDR3 DNA reads TGTGCCAGCAGTGCCGGGACAGGGGGAAGTTTGTCCTACAATGAGCAGTTCTTC. Encoded protein: CASSAGTGGSLSYNEQFF.

This clone showed up just once. The chain recombines TRBV11-2 with TRBJ2-1; TRBD2 matches 7 bases. V shed 2 bases and J 5 bases; nucleotides not matched to a gene: 6. Germline values: CDR1 SGHAT, CDR2 FQNNGV. The CDR3 runs to 15 residues. This CDR3 reads CASSLFPSGNNEQFF. CDR3 DNA: TGTGCCAGCAGCTTATTTCCTAGCGGAAACAATGAGCAGTTCTTC.

The chain combines TRBV10-2 with TRBJ1-4; D is possibly TRBD1 (5 bases). The CDR3 spans 15 residues. The V gene's germline CDR1 is WSHSY and CDR2 SAAADI. V was cut by 7 bases and J by 1 base, with 13 bases left in between. CDR3 in DNA: TGCGCCAGCAAAAGAGACAGCATAACTAATGAAAAACTGTTTTTT. This encodes CASKRDSITNEKLFF.

V and J are TRBV11-3 and TRBJ1-1; D gene unclear. The CDR3 has 13 residues. Germline lookup yields CDR1 SGHNT and CDR2 YENEEA. V lost 3 bases and J 0 bases, leaving 5 bases between the germline ends. This CDR3 is CASSLSMNTEAFF. The CDR3 DNA reads as TGTGCCAGCAGCTTGTCCATGAACACTGAAGCTTTCTTT.